This entry lists 29 T cell receptor beta chains sequenced from one sample in a study of shared clonotypes between healthy human individuals. Cells designated naive CD8 were CD45RO-negative and were positively selected for CCR7, with terminally differentiated effector memory CD45RA+ cells excluded. This table comes from immunoSEQ multiplex PCR, and its TCRdb copy is limited to in-frame clones, with some not included. The sample has some 2.1 million clones; approximately 95% are singletons. The sample taken for sequencing was naive CD8+ T cells sorted from blood. These receptors were collected from a young man in good health.

This clone was found once. The rearrangement uses TRBV28 and TRBJ2-1; 8 bases fit TRBD1. Germline V lookup: CDR1 MDHEN, CDR2 SYDVKM. CDR3 length: 15 amino acids. The junction had 11 bases not matched to a gene; V was cut back by 6 bases and J by 7 bases. CDR3 loop: CASRLGQGAGNEQFF. The CDR3 DNA follows: TGTGCCAGCAGACTTGGACAGGGCGCCGGAAATGAGCAGTTCTTC. Looking up the rest from reference TRBV28 and TRBJ2-1 gives the full variable domain: DVKVTQSSRYLVKRTGEKVFLECVQDMDHENMFWYRQDPGLGLRLIYFSYDVKMKEKGDIPEGYSVSREKKERFSLILESASTNQTSMYLCASRLGQGAGNEQFFGPGTRLTVL.

The CDR3 DNA reads as TGTGCCAGCAGCACGTGGACAGGGAGGGGGAACACTGAAGCTTTCTTT. Protein: CASSTWTGRGNTEAFF. V is TRBV9 and J is TRBJ1-1; 8 bases map to TRBD1. The germline CDR1 and CDR2 sequences are SGDLS and YYNGEE. V shed 4 bases, J shed 1 base, and the junction held 9 bases outside the gene matches. The CDR3 length is 16 residues.

This rearrangement joins TRBV5-1 to TRBJ2-5; TRBD2 matches at 8 bases. This CDR3 comprises 12 residues. CDR1 SGHRS and CDR2 YFSETQ come from the germline V gene. The CDR3 loop is CPTRGAEETQYF. The CDR3 region has the DNA TGCCCCACGCGGGGGGCAGAGGAGACCCAGTACTTC.

The CDR3 DNA follows: TGTGCCAGCAGTTTAGGGGGGGCGCTTCCCCAGCATTTT. It yields the protein CASSLGGALPQHF. The rearrangement uses TRBV27 and TRBJ1-5; TRBD1 is a possible D gene (6 bases). V lost 2 bases, J lost 10 bases, and 12 bases lay in between. Germline values: CDR1 MNHEY, CDR2 SMNVEV (reference sequence). This CDR3 region has 13 residues.

The chain has TRBV7-6 and TRBJ2-2; unclear D gene. V lost 1 base, J lost 0 bases, and 3 bases lay in between. The CDR3 length is 14 residues. Germline V lookup: CDR1 SGHVS, CDR2 FNYEAQ. CDR3 loop: CASSLESNTGELFF. CDR3 DNA: TGTGCCAGCAGCTTAGAGTCGAACACCGGGGAGCTGTTTTTT.

The table lists this clone with a count of one. The J gene is TRBJ2-3, the V gene TRBV4-2; 9 bases map to TRBD2. Germline CDR1 and CDR2: LGHNA and YNFKEQ. This CDR3 has 17 amino acids. The junction had 8 bases not matched to a gene; V was cut back by 0 bases and J by 4 bases. CDR3 coding DNA: TGTGCCAGCAGCCAAGATCCGCCTAGCGGGGAGGCAGATACGCAGTATTTT. Residues: CASSQDPPSGEADTQYF.

This chain uses TRBV27 with TRBJ1-4; possibly TRBD1 for D (6 bases). The V end lost 6 bases, the J end lost 5 bases, and 13 bases lay between the germline ends. This CDR3 is 14 amino acids long. Germline V gene sequence: CDR1 MNHEY, CDR2 SMNVEV (reference sequence). The CDR3 spells CASSLLGQNEKLFF. CDR3 sequence (DNA): TGTGCCAGCAGCCTACTCGGACAGAATGAAAAACTGTTTTTT.

The J gene is TRBJ1-2, the V gene TRBV4-1, with D hard to call. Trimming left V 0 bases short and J 4 bases short, with 12 bases between. Germline CDR1 and CDR2: MGHRA and YSYEKL. The CDR3 totals 15 residues. Written as DNA, the CDR3 is TGCGCCAGCAGCCAAGATAGGGCGGAGGTCTATGGCTACACCTTC. Translation: CASSQDRAEVYGYTF.

The V call is TRBV4-2, the J call TRBJ1-3; unclear D gene. The CDR3 has 19 amino acids. V dropped 0 bases and J dropped 7 bases, with 25 bases sitting between them. Germline V lookup: CDR1 LGHNA, CDR2 YNFKEQ. The CDR3, as DNA: TGTGCCAGCAGCCAAGATCGGGCAGGCGGTCCTTTCTCGGGGAACACCATATATTTT. This gives the protein CASSQDRAGGPFSGNTIYF.

J is TRBJ2-2 and V is TRBV7-9; D may match TRBD1 or TRBD2 (5 bases each). This CDR3 has 17 amino acids. V gave up 3 bases and J gave up 2 bases, with 16 bases separating them. Germline values: CDR1 SEHNR, CDR2 FQNEAQ (reference sequence). The CDR3 region is CASSFGPGTGNTGELFF. Written as DNA, the CDR3 is TGTGCCAGCAGCTTTGGGCCCGGGACGGGAAACACCGGGGAGCTGTTTTTT.

The chain joins TRBV4-1 to TRBJ2-1; 12 bases are a match to TRBD2. With 4 bases clipped from V and 10 bases from J, the junction kept 11 bases outside the gene matches. From germline, CDR1 is MGHRA and CDR2 YSYEKL. The CDR3 runs 16 residues. The CDR3 spells CASSPLTSGGTAEQFF. For the CDR3, the DNA is TGCGCCAGCAGCCCTTTGACTAGCGGGGGAACGGCGGAGCAGTTCTTC.

This chain connects TRBV2 to TRBJ2-4; the D gene is possibly TRBD1 (6 bases). Germline CDR1 and CDR2: SNHLY and FYNNEI. The CDR3 sequence is 15 residues long. Trimming took off 6 bases at V and 6 bases at J, with 18 bases between the two ends. Written as DNA, the CDR3 is TGTGCCAGCAGCTCAGGGGCCGAAGGTGGAAACATTCAGTACTTC. This codes for CASSSGAEGGNIQYF.

The chain has TRBV19 and TRBJ2-7; D unclear. Germline V gene sequence: CDR1 LNHDA, CDR2 SQIVND (reference sequence). CDR3 size: 15 residues. V shed 3 bases and J shed 4 bases, with 16 bases lying between them. CDR3 in DNA: TGTGCCAGTAGTATTAGTTACGGGTCGACATACGAGCAGTACTTC. Protein product: CASSISYGSTYEQYF.

Regarding this clone: Other DNA sequences in this sample translate to the same CDR3. The V gene is TRBV9, the J gene TRBJ1-1; D gene uncertain. Germline loops: CDR1 SGDLS, CDR2 YYNGEE. Between the trimmed V and J ends, which lost 0 bases and 0 bases, there was a span of 6 bases. The CDR3 consists of 14 residues. CDR3 sequence reads: CASSVGSLNTEAFF. CDR3 bases: TGTGCCAGCAGCGTAGGTTCTCTGAACACTGAAGCTTTCTTT. Full variable domain (outside the CDR3, taken from reference TRBV9 and TRBJ1-1): DSGVTQTPKHLITATGQRVTLRCSPRSGDLSVYWYQQSLDQGLQFLIQYYNGEERAKGNILERFSAQQFPDLHSELNLSSLELGDSALYFCASSVGSLNTEAFFGQGTRLTVV.

Turning to this clone: The identical CDR3 is also encoded by other nucleotide sequences in the sample. This sequence joins TRBV2 and TRBJ1-3; weak D call: TRBD1 (6 bases). V lost 7 bases and J lost 1, with 8 bases in between. This CDR3 comprises 13 residues. Per germline, CDR1 SNHLY and CDR2 FYNNEI. The CDR3 DNA reads TGTGCCAGCATGGGGGCTTCTGGAAACACCATATATTTT. This sequence encodes CASMGASGNTIYF.

The V gene is TRBV6-4, the J gene TRBJ1-1, with a possible D match to TRBD1 (5 bases). V dropped 0 bases and J dropped 1 base, with 9 bases sitting between them. From germline, CDR1 is MRHNA and CDR2 SNTAGT. The CDR3 runs 15 residues. The CDR3 nucleotides read TGTGCCAGCAGTGACTCGGGGGACCCGAACACTGAAGCTTTCTTT. Translation gives CASSDSGDPNTEAFF.

V and J are TRBV27 and TRBJ2-7, with 8 bases that match TRBD1. Germline CDR1 reads MNHEY; CDR2 reads SMNVEV (reference sequence). The CDR3 covers 16 residues. V was clipped by 6 bases and J by 5 bases; unmatched bases: 15. CDR3 residues: CASSHQTVQGEHEQYF. CDR3 DNA sequence: TGTGCCAGCAGCCACCAAACCGTACAGGGGGAACACGAGCAGTACTTC.

This clone was picked up one time. The V gene is TRBV4-2, the J gene TRBJ2-7, with TRBD1 identical over 9 bases. This CDR3 region has 15 residues. V shed 0 bases and J 4 bases; nucleotides not matched to a gene: 4. CDR1 is LGHNA and CDR2 is YNFKEQ in the germline V gene. CDR3 amino acids: CASSQEEQGAYEQYF. The CDR3 nucleotides read TGTGCCAGCAGCCAAGAGGAACAGGGGGCTTACGAGCAGTACTTC.

V gene TRBV7-9 combines with J gene TRBJ2-2; no reliable D call. V was clipped by 4 bases and J by 4 bases, with 13 bases between them. CDR3 size: 15 residues. Germline V gives CDR1 SEHNR, CDR2 FQNEAQ (reference sequence). CDR3 DNA sequence: TGTGCCAGCAGCTCCACTACCCTCCCCACCGGGGAGCTGTTTTTT. Protein: CASSSTTLPTGELFF.

A word on this clone: The same CDR3 arises from other DNA sequences in this sample as well. The chain couples TRBV27 to TRBJ2-2; the D gene is possibly TRBD1 (6 bases). The CDR3 extends over 14 amino acids. The germline gives CDR1 MNHEY, CDR2 SMNVEV (reference sequence). Trimming shortened V by 4 bases and J by 3 bases, and 9 bases separated the two germline ends. The CDR3 DNA follows: TGTGCCAGCAGTTGGGACACTTACACCGGGGAGCTGTTTTTT. The encoded protein is CASSWDTYTGELFF.

The rearrangement joins TRBV29-1 to TRBJ1-1, with 9 positions matching TRBD1. Germline V gene sequence: CDR1 SQVTM, CDR2 ANQGSEA. V lost 5 bases, J lost 1 base, and 5 bases stayed unmatched. The CDR3 length is 14 residues. The CDR3 coding sequence is TGCAGCGTTTCGGGACAGGGATCGAACACTGAAGCTTTCTTT. This sequence encodes CSVSGQGSNTEAFF.

This chain joins TRBV30 and TRBJ2-5; D uncertain. The end of the DNA aligns better with TRBJ2-7, so the J call may be wrong. The CDR3 is 13 amino acids. Germline CDR1 reads GTSNPN; CDR2 reads SVGIG (reference sequence). The CDR3 protein is CAWRYSEAYEQYF. The CDR3 DNA sequence: TGTGCCTGGAGGTACAGCGAGGCCTACGAGCAGTACTTC.

The V gene is TRBV27, the J gene TRBJ2-1; 10 positions match TRBD1. This CDR3 is built from 14 residues. Germline V gene lookup returns CDR1 MNHEY and CDR2 SMNVEV (reference sequence). The V and J ends lost 6 bases and 7 bases, in that order; junction bases with no gene match: 6. The CDR3 sequence is CASRVTGGGNEQFF. CDR3 DNA: TGTGCCAGCAGAGTGACAGGGGGCGGGAATGAGCAGTTCTTC.

V usage is TRBV5-6 and J usage is TRBJ2-7; 11 bases fit TRBD2. The ends lost 5 bases at V and 4 bases at J; junction bases unmatched: 5. Germline V gene lookup returns CDR1 SGHDT and CDR2 YYEEEE. The CDR3 is 14 amino acids. In DNA, the CDR3 is TGTGCCAGCAGGACTAGCGGGATGATTTACGAGCAGTACTTC. Protein: CASRTSGMIYEQYF.

The sample holds a few counts of this clone. The chain recombines TRBV7-9 with TRBJ1-6; tentatively, D is TRBD1 (6 bases). V lost 11 bases and J 9 bases, leaving 14 bases between the germline ends. Germline loops: CDR1 SEHNR, CDR2 FQNEAQ (reference sequence). This CDR3 spans 12 amino acids. In nucleotides, the CDR3 is TGTGCCTCAACAGGGTCGGGTTCACCCCTCCACTTT. Its translation: CASTGSGSPLHF.

The chain recombines TRBV6-5 with TRBJ2-5; a possible D gene is TRBD2 (7 bases). CDR3 length: 15 amino acids. The V end lost 0 bases, the J end lost 7 bases, and 15 bases lay between the germline ends. Germline-derived CDR1 and CDR2 are MNHEY and SVGAGI. This CDR3 reads CASSYSGGGTGTQYF. The CDR3 region has the DNA TGTGCCAGCAGTTACTCGGGGGGGGGCACTGGGACCCAGTACTTC.

This chain joins TRBV19 and TRBJ2-3; 14 nucleotides align to TRBD2. V lost 10 bases to trimming and J lost 3 bases; unmatched junction nucleotides: 18. The V gene's germline CDR1 is LNHDA and CDR2 SQIVND (reference sequence). The CDR3 is 19 residues long. The CDR3 protein is CAKRRPGLAGGIATDTQYF. In DNA, the CDR3 is TGTGCCAAAAGACGCCCTGGACTAGCGGGGGGTATAGCTACAGATACGCAGTATTTT.

The chain carries TRBV28 and TRBJ2-7; D is uncertain. V dropped 2 bases and J dropped 2 bases, with 10 bases sitting between them. This CDR3 has 14 residues. Germline CDR1 is MDHEN and CDR2 is SYDVKM. The CDR3 is CASSLKGSTYEQYF. CDR3 nucleotide sequence: TGTGCCAGCAGTTTAAAAGGGTCTACCTACGAGCAGTACTTC.

The rearrangement joins TRBV10-2 to TRBJ2-7; no definite D call. Trimming pared 3 bases from V and 3 bases from J, leaving 12 bases between. The germline V gene has CDR1 WSHSY and CDR2 SAAADI. The CDR3 extends over 14 amino acids. As DNA, the CDR3 is TGCGCCAGCAGTGACCCTCGGATACACTACGAGCAGTACTTC. Amino acids: CASSDPRIHYEQYF.